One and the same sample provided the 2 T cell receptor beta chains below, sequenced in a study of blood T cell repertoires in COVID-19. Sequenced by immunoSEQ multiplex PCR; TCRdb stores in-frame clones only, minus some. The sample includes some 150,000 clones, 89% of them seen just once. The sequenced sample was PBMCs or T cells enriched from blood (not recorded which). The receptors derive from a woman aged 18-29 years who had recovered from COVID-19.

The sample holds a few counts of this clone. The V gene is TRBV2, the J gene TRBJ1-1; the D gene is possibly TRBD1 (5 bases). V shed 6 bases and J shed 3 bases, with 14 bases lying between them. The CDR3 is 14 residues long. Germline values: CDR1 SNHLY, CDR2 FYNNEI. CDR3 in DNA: TGTGCCAGCAGGACCCGGGGGATATACACTGAAGCTTTCTTT. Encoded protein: CASRTRGIYTEAFF.

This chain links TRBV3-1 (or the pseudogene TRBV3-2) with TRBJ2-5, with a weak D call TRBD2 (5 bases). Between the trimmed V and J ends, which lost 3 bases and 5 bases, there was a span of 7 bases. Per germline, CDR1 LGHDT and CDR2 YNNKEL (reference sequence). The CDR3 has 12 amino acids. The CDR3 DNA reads TGTGCCAGCAGCCATCGCGGGGAGACCCAGTACTTC. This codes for CASSHRGETQYF.